This TCR beta chain was sequenced during a study of blood T cell repertoires in COVID-19 (dated by TCRdb to about 2020). Turning to the overall study: Samples covering the acute and convalescent phases of COVID-19 were provided by collaborators in the United States, Italy and Spain. Where HLA class I and class II types were available, the types were taken from metadata supplied by the sample provider, not from assay-based typing. The dataset comprised deeply sampled blood TCRbeta repertoires from subjects exposed to, actively infected with, or recovered from COVID-19. The sample metadata nearly always contained a de-identified subject ID, COVID-19 status, age in years and sex. A freely available public database, intended as a resource for researchers studying the immune response to SARS-CoV-2, is where the repertoires were released. The prospective study material was composed of cDNA or gDNA derived from T cells, B-cell-depleted T cells, or PBMCs. Samples came from the ongoing ImmuneRACE study (first 160 participants) plus 1,254 subjects from 6 global collaborators. Paper-wide results and their limitations: How much clinical and demographic metadata was included differed by source and by participant, and the metadata was provided uncurated.

In the prospective study, participants were about 18 to 95 years old, resided in about two dozen geographic areas of the United States, and were enrolled through a virtual design. In the prospective study, participants were assigned to cohorts based on the clinical history participants reported in a screening survey and a study questionnaire. Recovered participants in ImmuneRACE Cohort 3 were defined as having two consecutive negative NP/OP PCR tests, clearance from a healthcare professional, or resolution of symptoms. In the prospective study, mobile phlebotomists collected whole blood, serum and a nasopharyngeal or oropharyngeal swab from each participant. Over a roughly 2-month period, participants in the prospective study had the option of providing additional blood draws and questionnaires. Before DNA extraction, prospective study blood samples were shipped either frozen or at room temperature.

TCRbeta CDR3 regions were amplified from genomic DNA using the immunoSEQ Assay, a bias-controlled multiplex PCR. The authors processed their data as follows. The number of nucleated cells in each sample was estimated by amplification of reference gene primers within the assay. To quantify the absolute abundance of each unique TCRbeta CDR3 rearrangement, sequence reads were collapsed and filtered. For each sample, productive Simpson clonality was calculated by taking the square root of Simpson's diversity index across productive rearrangements. In its TCRdb copy, this immuneACCESS table keeps in-frame sequences only and misses some clones. Where compared with another copy, unresolved V genes explain less than half of these, and the others have no known cause. V, J and clone size are those of that table, while D and trimming were read from the DNA. Here the sample has approximately 200,000 clones; around 88% occur a single time. In total, the top ten clones hold 7.5% to 10% of the sample.

Trimming costs V 7 bases and J 0 bases, and their ends lie 13 bases apart. CDR1 and CDR2 were assigned from the germline V gene as ENHRY and SYGVKD. From its cysteine to its phenylalanine, the CDR3 spans 16 amino acids. Of all the DNA, just the CDR3 is kept, 48 bases in frame from base 1. Concerning this clone: Its antigen has not been determined. The input lacks base qualities; no much larger clone sits a single base away.

Specimen: PBMCs or T cells enriched from blood (not recorded which). This receptor was obtained from a young woman who had recovered from COVID-19. The chain uses TRBV10-3 and TRBJ2-6; no confident D gene assignment can be made. The CDR3 region has the sequence CAITPGVSSGANVLTF. DNA sequence: TGTGCCATCACCCCGGGTGTGAGCTCTGGGGCCAACGTCCTGACTTTC.